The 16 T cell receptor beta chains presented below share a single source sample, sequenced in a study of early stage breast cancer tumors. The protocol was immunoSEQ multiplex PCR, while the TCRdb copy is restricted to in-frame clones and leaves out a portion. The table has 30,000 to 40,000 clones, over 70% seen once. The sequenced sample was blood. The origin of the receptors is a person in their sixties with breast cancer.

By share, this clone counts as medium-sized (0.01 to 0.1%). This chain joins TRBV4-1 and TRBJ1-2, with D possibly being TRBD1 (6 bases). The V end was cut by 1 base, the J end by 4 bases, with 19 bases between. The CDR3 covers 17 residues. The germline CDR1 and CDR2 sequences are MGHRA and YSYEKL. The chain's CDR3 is CASSQVSPGVRGYGYTF. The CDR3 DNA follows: TGCGCCAGCAGCCAAGTCTCCCCAGGGGTCAGGGGCTATGGCTACACCTTC.

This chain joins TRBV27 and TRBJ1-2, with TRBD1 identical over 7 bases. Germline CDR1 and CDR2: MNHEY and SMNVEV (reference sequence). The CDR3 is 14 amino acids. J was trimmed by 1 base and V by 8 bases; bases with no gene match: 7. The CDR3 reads CASGGQDHNYGYTF. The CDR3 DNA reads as TGTGCCAGCGGCGGACAGGACCATAACTATGGCTACACCTTC.

The CDR3 is CASRRVVGNQPQHF. The CDR3, as DNA: TGTGCCAGTAGACGGGTCGTGGGCAATCAGCCCCAGCATTTT. V gene TRBV19 combines with J gene TRBJ1-5; no reliable D call. With 6 bases removed from V and 2 bases from J, the gap between germline ends came to 11 bases. The CDR3 has 14 residues. Per germline, CDR1 LNHDA and CDR2 SQIVND (reference sequence).

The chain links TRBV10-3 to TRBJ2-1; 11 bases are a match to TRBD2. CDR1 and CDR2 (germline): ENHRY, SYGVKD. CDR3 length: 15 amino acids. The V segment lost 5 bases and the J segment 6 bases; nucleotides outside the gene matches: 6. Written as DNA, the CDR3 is TGTGCCATCAGTACGACTAGCGGGGACGGCAATGAGCAGTTCTTC. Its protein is CAISTTSGDGNEQFF.

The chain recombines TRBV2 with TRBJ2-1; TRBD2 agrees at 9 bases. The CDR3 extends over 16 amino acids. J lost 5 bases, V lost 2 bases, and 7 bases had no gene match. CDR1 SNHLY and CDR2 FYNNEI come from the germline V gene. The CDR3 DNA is TGTGCCAGCAGTGAATTGGCTAGCGGGACTCACAATGAGCAGTTCTTC. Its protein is CASSELASGTHNEQFF.

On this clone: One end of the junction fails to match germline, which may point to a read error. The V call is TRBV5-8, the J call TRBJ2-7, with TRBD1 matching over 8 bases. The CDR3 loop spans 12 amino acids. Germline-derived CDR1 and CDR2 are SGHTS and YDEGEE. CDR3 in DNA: TGTGCCAGCAGCCGGACAGGGCTCGAGCAGCACTTC. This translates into CASSRTGLEQHF.

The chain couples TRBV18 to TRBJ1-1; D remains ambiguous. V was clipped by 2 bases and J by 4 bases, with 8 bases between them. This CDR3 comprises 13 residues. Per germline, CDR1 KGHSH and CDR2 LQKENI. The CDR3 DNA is TGTGCCAGCTCACCAGAAAGAGGCACTGAAGCTTTCTTT. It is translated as CASSPERGTEAFF.

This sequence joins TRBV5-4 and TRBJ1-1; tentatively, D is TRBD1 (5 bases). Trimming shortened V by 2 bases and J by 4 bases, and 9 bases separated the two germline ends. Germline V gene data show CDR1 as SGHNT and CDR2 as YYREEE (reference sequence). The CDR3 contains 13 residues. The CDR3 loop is CASSFAGRTEAFF. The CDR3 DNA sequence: TGTGCCAGCAGCTTCGCGGGGCGCACTGAAGCTTTCTTT.

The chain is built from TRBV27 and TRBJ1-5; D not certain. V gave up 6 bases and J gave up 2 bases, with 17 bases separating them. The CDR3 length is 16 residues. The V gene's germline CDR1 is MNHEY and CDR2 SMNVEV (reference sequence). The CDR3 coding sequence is TGTGCCAGCAGCCGTGACACACTGAGGGGCAATCAGCCCCAGCATTTT. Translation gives CASSRDTLRGNQPQHF.

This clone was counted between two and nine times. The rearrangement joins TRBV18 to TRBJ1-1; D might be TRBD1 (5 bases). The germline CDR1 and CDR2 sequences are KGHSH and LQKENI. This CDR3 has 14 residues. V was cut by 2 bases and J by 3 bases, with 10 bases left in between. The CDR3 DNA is TGTGCCAGCTCACCATGGGAGGGGTACACTGAAGCTTTCTTT. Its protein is CASSPWEGYTEAFF.

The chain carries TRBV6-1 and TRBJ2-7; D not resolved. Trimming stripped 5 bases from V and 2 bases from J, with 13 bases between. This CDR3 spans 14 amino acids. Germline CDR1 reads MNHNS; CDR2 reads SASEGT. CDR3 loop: CASSSGPQAYEQYF. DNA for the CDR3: TGTGCCAGCAGTTCTGGACCTCAGGCCTACGAGCAGTACTTC.

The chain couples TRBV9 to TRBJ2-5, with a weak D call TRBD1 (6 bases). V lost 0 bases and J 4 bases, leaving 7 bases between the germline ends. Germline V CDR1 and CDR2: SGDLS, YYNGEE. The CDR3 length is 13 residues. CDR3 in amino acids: CASSVDRVETQYF. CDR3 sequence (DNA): TGTGCCAGCAGCGTAGACAGGGTAGAGACCCAGTACTTC.

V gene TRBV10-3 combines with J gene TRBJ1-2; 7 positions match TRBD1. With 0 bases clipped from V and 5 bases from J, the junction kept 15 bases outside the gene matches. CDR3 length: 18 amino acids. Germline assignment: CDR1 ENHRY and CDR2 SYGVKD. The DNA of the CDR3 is TGTGCCATCAGTGAGTCGGAGGGGAGGGGGCGGCTTCTGTATGGCTACACCTTC. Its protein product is CAISESEGRGRLLYGYTF.

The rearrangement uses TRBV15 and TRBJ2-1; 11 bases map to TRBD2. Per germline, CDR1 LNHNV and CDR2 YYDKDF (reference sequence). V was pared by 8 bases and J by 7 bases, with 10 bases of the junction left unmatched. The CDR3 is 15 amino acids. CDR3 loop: CATSNNRLAGNEQFF. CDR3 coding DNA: TGTGCCACCTCGAATAACCGACTAGCGGGAAATGAGCAGTTCTTC.

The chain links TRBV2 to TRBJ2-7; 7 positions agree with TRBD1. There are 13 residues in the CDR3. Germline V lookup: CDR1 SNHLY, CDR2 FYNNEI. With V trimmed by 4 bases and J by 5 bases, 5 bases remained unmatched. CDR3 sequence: CASSGQGYDEQYF. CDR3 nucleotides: TGTGCCAGCAGTGGACAGGGTTACGACGAGCAGTACTTC.

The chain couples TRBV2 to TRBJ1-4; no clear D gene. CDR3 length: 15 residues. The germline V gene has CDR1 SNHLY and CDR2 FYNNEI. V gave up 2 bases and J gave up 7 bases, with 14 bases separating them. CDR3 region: CASSEWRGLGEKLFF. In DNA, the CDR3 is TGTGCCAGCAGTGAATGGCGTGGTCTTGGTGAAAAACTGTTTTTT.